This T cell receptor (beta chain) was found in a study of blood T cell repertoires in COVID-19. Study context: In each case, the material was cDNA or gDNA derived from T cells, B-cell-depleted T cells, or PBMCs.

Original methodology: For nucleated cells, counts were estimated from reference gene primer amplification. Profiled with immunoSEQ multiplex PCR; TCRdb holds only in-frame clones, not every one. V and J calls and clone size come straight from that table; D and trimming were deduced from the DNA. The sample includes roughly 66,000 clones, roughly 82% of them seen just once. CDR1 is SGHRS, CDR2 YFSETQ, per germline. The germline V and J ends were trimmed by 4 bases and 7 bases, with 14 bases remaining between them. The CDR3 covers 14 residues. Sequencing input: peripheral blood. The chain recombines TRBV5-1 with TRBJ1-4; tentative D call: TRBD1 (6 bases). The TCR comes from a man between 60 and 75 years old with acute or convalescent COVID-19. The CDR3 DNA is TGCGCCAGCAGCCGGTCAGGGGAAGGTGAAAAACTGTTTTTT. Protein product: CASSRSGEGEKLFF.